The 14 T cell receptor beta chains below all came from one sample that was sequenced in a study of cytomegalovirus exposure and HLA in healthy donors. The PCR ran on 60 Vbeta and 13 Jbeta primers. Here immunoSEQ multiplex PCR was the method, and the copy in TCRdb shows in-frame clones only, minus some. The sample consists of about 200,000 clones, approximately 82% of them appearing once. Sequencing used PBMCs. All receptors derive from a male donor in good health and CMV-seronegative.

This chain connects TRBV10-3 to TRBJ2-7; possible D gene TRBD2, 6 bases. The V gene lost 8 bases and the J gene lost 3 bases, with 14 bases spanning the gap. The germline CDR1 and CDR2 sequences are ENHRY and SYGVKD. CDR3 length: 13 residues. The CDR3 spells CAISGREVYEQYF. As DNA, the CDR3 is TGTGCCATCTCTGGCAGGGAGGTCTACGAGCAGTACTTC.

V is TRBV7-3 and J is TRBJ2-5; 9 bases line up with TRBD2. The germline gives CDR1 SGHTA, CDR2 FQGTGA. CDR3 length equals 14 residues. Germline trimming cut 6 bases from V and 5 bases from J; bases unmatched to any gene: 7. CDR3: CASSLGLAPETQYF. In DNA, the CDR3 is TGTGCCAGCAGTCTCGGACTAGCGCCGGAGACCCAGTACTTC.

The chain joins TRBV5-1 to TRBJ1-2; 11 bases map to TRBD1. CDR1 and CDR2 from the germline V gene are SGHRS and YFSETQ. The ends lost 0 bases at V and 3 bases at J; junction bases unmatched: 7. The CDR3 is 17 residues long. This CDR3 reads CASSLGSPGQGDYGYTF. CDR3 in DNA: TGCGCCAGCAGCTTGGGGTCCCCGGGACAGGGGGACTATGGCTACACCTTC.

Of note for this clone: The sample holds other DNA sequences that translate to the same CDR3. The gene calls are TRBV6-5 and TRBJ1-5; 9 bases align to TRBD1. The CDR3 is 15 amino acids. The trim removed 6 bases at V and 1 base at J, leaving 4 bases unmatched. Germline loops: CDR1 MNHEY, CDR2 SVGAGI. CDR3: CASSPDRGSNQPQHF. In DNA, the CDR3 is TGTGCCAGCAGCCCCGACAGGGGGAGCAATCAGCCCCAGCATTTT.

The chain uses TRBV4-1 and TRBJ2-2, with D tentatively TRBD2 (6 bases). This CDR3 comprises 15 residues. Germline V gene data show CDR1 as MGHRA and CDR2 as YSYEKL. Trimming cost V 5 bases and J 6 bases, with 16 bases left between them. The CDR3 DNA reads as TGCGCCAGCAGCTCATCACGGGAGAGCGCCGGGGAGCTGTTTTTT. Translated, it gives CASSSSRESAGELFF.

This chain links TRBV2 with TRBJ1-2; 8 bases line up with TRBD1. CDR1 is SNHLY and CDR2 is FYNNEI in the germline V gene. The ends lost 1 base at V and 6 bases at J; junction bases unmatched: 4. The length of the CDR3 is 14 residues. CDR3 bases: TGTGCCAGCAGTGAAGACAGGGGGGCAGATGGCTACACCTTC. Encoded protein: CASSEDRGADGYTF.

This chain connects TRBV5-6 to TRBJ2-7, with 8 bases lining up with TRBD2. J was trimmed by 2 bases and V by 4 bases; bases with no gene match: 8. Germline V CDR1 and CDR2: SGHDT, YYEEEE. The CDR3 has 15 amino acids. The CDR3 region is CASSRGGLGPYEQYF. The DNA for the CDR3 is TGTGCCAGCAGCCGGGGGGGGCTTGGGCCCTACGAGCAGTACTTC.

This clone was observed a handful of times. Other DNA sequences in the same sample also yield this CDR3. CDR3 in amino acids: CASSRQGRGNEQFF. In nucleotides, the CDR3 is TGTGCCAGCAGTCGACAGGGGAGAGGCAATGAGCAGTTCTTC. The chain links TRBV2 to TRBJ2-1; 8 bases map to TRBD1. This CDR3 has 14 residues. V lost 5 bases and J lost 6; bases outside the gene matches: 6. CDR1 and CDR2 from the germline V gene are SNHLY and FYNNEI.

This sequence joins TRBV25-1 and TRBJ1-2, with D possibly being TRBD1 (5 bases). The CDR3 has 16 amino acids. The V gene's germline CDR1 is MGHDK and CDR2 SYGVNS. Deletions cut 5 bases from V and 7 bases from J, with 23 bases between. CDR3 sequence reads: CASSSPSGGYGLGYTF. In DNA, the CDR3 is TGTGCCAGCAGTAGCCCGTCCGGGGGGTACGGTCTTGGCTACACCTTC.

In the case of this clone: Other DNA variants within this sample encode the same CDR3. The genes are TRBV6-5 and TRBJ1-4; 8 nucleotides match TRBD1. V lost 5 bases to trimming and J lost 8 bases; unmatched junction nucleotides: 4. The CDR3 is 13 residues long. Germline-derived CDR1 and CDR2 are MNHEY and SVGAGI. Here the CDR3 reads CASSPWTGEKLFF. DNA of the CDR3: TGTGCCAGCAGTCCATGGACAGGGGAAAAACTGTTTTTT.

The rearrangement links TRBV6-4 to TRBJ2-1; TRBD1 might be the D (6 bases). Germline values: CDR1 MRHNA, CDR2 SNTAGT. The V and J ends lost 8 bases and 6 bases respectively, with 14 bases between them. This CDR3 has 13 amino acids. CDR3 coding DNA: TGTGCCAGCCGGAAGACAGGAACCAATGAGCAGTTCTTC. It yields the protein CASRKTGTNEQFF.

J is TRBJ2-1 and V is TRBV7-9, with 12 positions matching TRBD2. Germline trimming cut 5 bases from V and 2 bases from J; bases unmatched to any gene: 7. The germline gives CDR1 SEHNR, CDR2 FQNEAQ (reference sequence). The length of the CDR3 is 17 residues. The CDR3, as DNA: TGTGCCAGCAGCAGGGGACTAGCGGGCTTGACCTACAATGAGCAGTTCTTC. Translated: CASSRGLAGLTYNEQFF. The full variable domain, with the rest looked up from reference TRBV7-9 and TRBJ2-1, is DTGVSQNPRHKITKRGQNVTFRCDPISEHNRLYWYRQTLGQGPEFLTYFQNEAQLEKSRLLSDRFSAERPKGSFSTLEIQRTEQGDSAMYLCASSRGLAGLTYNEQFFGPGTRLTVL.

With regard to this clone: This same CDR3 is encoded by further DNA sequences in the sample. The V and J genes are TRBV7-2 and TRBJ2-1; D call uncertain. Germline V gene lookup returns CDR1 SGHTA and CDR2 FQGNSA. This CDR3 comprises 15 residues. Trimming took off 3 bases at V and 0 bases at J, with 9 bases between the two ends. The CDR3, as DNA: TGTGCCAGCAGCTTTAGTGGCGGCTCCTACAATGAGCAGTTCTTC. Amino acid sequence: CASSFSGGSYNEQFF.

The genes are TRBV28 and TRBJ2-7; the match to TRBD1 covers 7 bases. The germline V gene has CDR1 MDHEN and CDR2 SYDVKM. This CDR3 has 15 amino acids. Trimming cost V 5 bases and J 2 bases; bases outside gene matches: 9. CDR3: CASSTPTGMTYEQYF. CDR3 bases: TGTGCCAGCAGTACCCCGACAGGGATGACCTACGAGCAGTACTTC.